What follows are 15 T cell receptor beta chains derived from one specimen sequenced in a study of blood T cell repertoires in COVID-19. Clones were sequenced by immunoSEQ multiplex PCR, and TCRdb holds only the in-frame ones, with some missing. The sample consists of approximately 46,000 clones, approximately 84% of them appearing once. Sequenced input: peripheral blood. The receptors shown here come from a woman in her 70s in a cohort sampled during active COVID-19.

This rearrangement joins TRBV11-2 to TRBJ2-7; 7 nucleotides align to TRBD1. This CDR3 region has 14 residues. CDR1 is SGHAT, CDR2 FQNNGV, per germline. After removal of 1 base from V and 3 bases from J, the junction contained 3 bases not matched to a gene. CDR3 loop: CASSLGWDSYEQYF. The CDR3, as DNA: TGTGCCAGCAGCTTAGGCTGGGACAGCTACGAGCAGTACTTC.

The genes are TRBV20-1 and TRBJ2-3, with TRBD2 matching 8 bases. J lost 3 bases, V lost 3 bases, and 17 bases had no gene match. Germline loops: CDR1 DFQATT, CDR2 SNEGSKA (reference sequence). The CDR3 contains 18 residues. The CDR3 DNA sequence: TGCAGTGCTAGTACTTGGGGGAGTCGGGAGGGCCTGACAGATACGCAGTATTTT. It translates to CSASTWGSREGLTDTQYF.

CDR3 nucleotide sequence: TGTGCCAGCAGCGTATTGATCCAGGGCGGGCAGTTCTTC. Encoded protein: CASSVLIQGGQFF. This chain links TRBV9 with TRBJ2-1; weak D call: TRBD1 (5 bases). The V gene lost 1 base and the J gene lost 12 bases, with 14 bases spanning the gap. The germline gives CDR1 SGDLS, CDR2 YYNGEE. The CDR3 has 13 amino acids.

The chain carries TRBV2 and TRBJ2-7, with TRBD1 matching over 8 bases. CDR1 SNHLY and CDR2 FYNNEI come from the germline V gene. The CDR3 totals 15 residues. After removal of 6 bases from V and 7 bases from J, the junction contained 14 bases not matched to a gene. The CDR3 loop reads CASRKRTGNSGEQYF. For the CDR3, the DNA is TGTGCCAGCAGGAAACGGACAGGGAACTCGGGGGAGCAGTACTTC.

The CDR3 loop is CSVSLGVEQFF. The CDR3, as DNA: TGCAGTGTATCACTGGGAGTTGAGCAGTTCTTC. The J gene is TRBJ2-1, the V gene TRBV20-1, with TRBD2 as a possible D gene (5 bases). Germline V gene data show CDR1 as DFQATT and CDR2 as SNEGSKA (reference sequence). Trimming removed 7 bases from V and 9 bases from J, with 13 bases in between. The length of the CDR3 is 11 residues.

The rearrangement uses TRBV2 and TRBJ1-6, with TRBD1 as a possible D gene (5 bases). Trimming left V 7 bases short and J 6 bases short, with 13 bases between. The CDR3 length is 14 residues. The V gene's germline CDR1 is SNHLY and CDR2 FYNNEI. CDR3 sequence: CASIELRANSPLHF. The CDR3 bases are TGTGCCAGCATAGAGCTCAGGGCTAATTCACCCCTCCACTTT.

This clone was detected once. This chain joins TRBV6-5 and TRBJ1-3; 7 bases align to TRBD1. Trimming removed 6 bases from V and 2 bases from J; junction bases left unmatched: 4. In germline, CDR1 is MNHEY, CDR2 SVGAGI. The CDR3 runs 14 residues. CDR3 nucleotide sequence: TGTGCCAGCAGCCTTCAGGGGGCTGGAAACACCATATATTTT. Translation gives CASSLQGAGNTIYF.

The chain recombines TRBV28 with TRBJ2-4, with 7 bases matching TRBD2. Germline V gene data show CDR1 as MDHEN and CDR2 as SYDVKM. The CDR3 extends over 10 amino acids. With V trimmed by 6 bases and J by 14 bases, 4 bases remained unmatched. The CDR3 DNA follows: TGTGCCAGCAGCTCCGGGACTAAGTACTTC. Its translation: CASSSGTKYF.

V and J are TRBV24-1 and TRBJ2-7; 7 bases are shared with TRBD1. V lost 4 bases and J lost 4; bases outside the gene matches: 3. Per germline, CDR1 KGHDR and CDR2 SFDVKD. The CDR3 is made up of 13 amino acids. CDR3 sequence reads: CATSDYRGYEQYF. The DNA for the CDR3 is TGTGCCACCAGTGACTACAGGGGATACGAGCAGTACTTC.

This chain connects TRBV5-4 to TRBJ2-3, with 7 nucleotides matching TRBD2. With 0 bases clipped from V and 0 bases from J, the junction kept 1 base outside the gene matches. The CDR3 loop spans 15 amino acids. Germline V gives CDR1 SGHNT, CDR2 YYREEE (reference sequence). The CDR3 loop is CASSLERGSTDTQYF. In nucleotides, the CDR3 is TGTGCCAGCAGCTTGGAGCGGGGTAGCACAGATACGCAGTATTTT. Looking up the rest from reference TRBV5-4 and TRBJ2-3 gives the full variable domain: ETGVTQSPTHLIKTRGQQVTLRCSSQSGHNTVSWYQQALGQGPQFIFQYYREEENGRGNFPPRFSGLQFPNYSSELNVNALELDDSALYLCASSLERGSTDTQYFGPGTRLTVL.

The chain couples TRBV3-1 (or the pseudogene TRBV3-2) to TRBJ1-2; D possibly corresponds to TRBD1 (5 bases). The V end was cut by 2 bases, the J end by 1 base, with 14 bases between. This CDR3 has 16 residues. Germline V CDR1 and CDR2: LGHDT, YNNKEL (reference sequence). CDR3 sequence (DNA): TGTGCCAGCAGCCAATATGTTCGGCAGGGTAACTATGGCTACACCTTC. The encoded protein is CASSQYVRQGNYGYTF.

The V call is TRBV6-5, the J call TRBJ1-1; D is unresolved. V gave up 7 bases and J gave up 2 bases, with 8 bases separating them. This CDR3 spans 12 amino acids. Germline loops: CDR1 MNHEY, CDR2 SVGAGI. The CDR3 spells CASTLLNTEAFF. The CDR3 bases are TGTGCCAGCACCCTGCTAAACACTGAAGCTTTCTTT.

This clone has only a few counts. The CDR3 sequence: CAWTPMNTIYF. As DNA, the CDR3 is TGTGCCTGGACCCCTATGAACACCATATATTTT. The gene calls are TRBV30 and TRBJ1-3; D unresolved. Trimming stripped 4 bases from V and 7 bases from J, with 8 bases between. CDR3 size: 11 residues. Germline CDR1 and CDR2: GTSNPN and SVGIG (reference sequence).

CDR3 residues: CASSSGGDTLNTEAFF. CDR3 in DNA: TGTGCCAGTAGTTCCGGGGGGGACACCTTGAACACTGAAGCTTTCTTT. The V gene is TRBV19, the J gene TRBJ1-1; possibly TRBD1 for D (6 bases). V was cut by 5 bases and J by 0 bases, with 16 bases left in between. The germline V gene has CDR1 LNHDA and CDR2 SQIVND (reference sequence). This CDR3 has 16 amino acids. The full variable domain, its missing parts supplied by reference TRBV19 and TRBJ1-1, is DGGITQSPKYLFRKEGQNVTLSCEQNLNHDAMYWYRQDPGQGLRLIYYSQIVNDFQKGDIAEGYSVSREKKESFPLTVTSAQKNPTAFYLCASSSGGDTLNTEAFFGQGTRLTVV.

The CDR3 sequence: CASSLQGVLYNEQFF. The CDR3 DNA reads as TGTGCCAGCAGTTTACAGGGGGTCCTCTACAATGAGCAGTTCTTC. The chain links TRBV27 to TRBJ2-1; 7 bases match TRBD1. The CDR3 runs to 15 residues. The J segment lost 3 bases and the V segment lost 2 bases, leaving 4 bases of the junction unmatched. CDR1 and CDR2 from the germline V gene are MNHEY and SMNVEV (reference sequence).